Listed here are 14 T cell receptor beta chains from one sample, sequenced in a study of shared clonotypes between healthy human individuals. Assay: immunoSEQ multiplex PCR; the TCRdb copy retains only in-frame clones and omits some. This table holds millions of clones, around nine tenths found once. Source material: naive CD4+ T cells sorted from blood. The subset: CD45RA+ positively selected. These receptors all come from a man between 18 and 35 years old in good health.

This clone was seen more than once but under ten times. This chain connects TRBV18 to TRBJ2-2; D is unresolved. Trimming pared 2 bases from V and 1 base from J, leaving 5 bases between. The CDR3 has 14 amino acids. Germline CDR1 KGHSH, CDR2 LQKENI. The CDR3 sequence: CASSPKGNTGELFF. CDR3 nucleotides: TGTGCCAGCTCACCAAAGGGGAACACCGGGGAGCTGTTTTTT.

This chain connects TRBV28 to TRBJ1-2; D may be TRBD1 (5 bases). V lost 8 bases and J 1 base, leaving 14 bases between the germline ends. The CDR3 covers 14 residues. Germline CDR1 reads MDHEN; CDR2 reads SYDVKM. The DNA of the CDR3 is TGTGCCAGCCGTCCGCAGGGAGGTAACTATGGCTACACCTTC. Protein: CASRPQGGNYGYTF.

The CDR3 loop reads CASSEALRRRSTDTQYF. The DNA for the CDR3 is TGTGCCAGCAGTGAAGCGCTTCGGCGAAGGAGCACAGATACGCAGTATTTT. This rearrangement joins TRBV2 to TRBJ2-3, with D unresolved. Trimming pared 0 bases from V and 0 bases from J, leaving 13 bases between. Germline loops: CDR1 SNHLY, CDR2 FYNNEI. This CDR3 has 17 amino acids.

The CDR3 loop reads CASRMGPTGNDGYTF. DNA of the CDR3: TGTGCCAGTAGGATGGGGCCCACAGGGAACGATGGCTACACCTTC. J is TRBJ1-2 and V is TRBV19; the D gene is possibly TRBD1 (6 bases). The CDR3 is 15 amino acids. Per the germline V gene, CDR1 is LNHDA and CDR2 is SQIVND (reference sequence). Trimming removed 6 bases at V and 6 bases at J, with 20 bases between.

V is TRBV28 and J is TRBJ2-5, with TRBD2 identical over 8 bases. With 7 bases clipped from V and 0 bases from J, the junction kept 10 bases outside the gene matches. Looked up from germline, CDR1 is MDHEN and CDR2 is SYDVKM. The CDR3 sequence is 16 residues long. CDR3 nucleotides: TGTGCCAGCACCGCGGGGGGACCGCCGTACCAAGAGACCCAGTACTTC. Its translation is CASTAGGPPYQETQYF.

Notes on this clone: This CDR3 is also generated by other DNA sequences in the sample. J is TRBJ1-6 and V is TRBV7-3, with D perhaps matching TRBD1 (6 bases). Germline CDR1 and CDR2: SGHTA and FQGTGA. The CDR3 is made up of 14 amino acids. The V end lost 0 bases, the J end lost 7 bases, and 7 bases lay between the germline ends. The CDR3 reads CASSLTGTNSPLHF. The CDR3 nucleotides read TGTGCCAGCAGCTTAACGGGGACAAATTCACCCCTCCACTTT.

This chain joins TRBV5-1 and TRBJ1-2; 11 bases align to TRBD1. CDR1 is SGHRS, CDR2 YFSETQ, per germline. V shed 4 bases, J shed 5 bases, and the junction held 7 bases outside the gene matches. The CDR3 extends over 15 amino acids. CDR3 sequence: CASSTGQGVSYGYTF. CDR3 coding DNA: TGCGCCAGCAGCACGGGACAGGGGGTTAGTTATGGCTACACCTTC.

A remark on this clone: Other DNA sequences in this specimen translate into the identical CDR3. CDR3: CASSPIGDTQYF. In DNA, the CDR3 is TGTGCCAGCTCACCAATAGGGGATACGCAGTATTTT. V gene TRBV18 combines with J gene TRBJ2-3; D is unresolved. Germline CDR1 is KGHSH and CDR2 is LQKENI. V was cut by 2 bases and J by 6 bases, with 6 bases left in between. The CDR3 has 12 amino acids.

About this clone itself: Other DNA sequences in this sample translate to the same CDR3. The rearrangement links TRBV7-2 to TRBJ1-3; D unclear. The CDR3 covers 11 residues. Per germline, CDR1 SGHTA and CDR2 FQGNSA. Trimming removed 6 bases at V and 1 base at J, with 1 base between. CDR3 nucleotides: TGTGCCAGCAGTTCTGGAAACACCATATATTTT. Translated: CASSSGNTIYF.

As regards this clone: Other DNA sequences in the sample encode the same CDR3. The rearrangement joins TRBV11-2 to TRBJ1-1; 7 positions agree with TRBD1. Germline CDR1 SGHAT, CDR2 FQNNGV. J lost 1 base, V lost 3 bases, and 2 bases had no gene match. This CDR3 spans 14 amino acids. CDR3 DNA: TGTGCCAGCAGCTTGTCAGGGGGGAACACTGAAGCTTTCTTT. Protein product: CASSLSGGNTEAFF.

V is TRBV7-2 and J is TRBJ2-4; D gene uncertain. Germline values: CDR1 SGHTA, CDR2 FQGNSA. This CDR3 spans 13 amino acids. Trimming took 3 bases from V and 6 from J, leaving 9 bases between them. The CDR3 region is CASSFFTVNIQYF. The DNA for the CDR3 is TGTGCCAGCAGCTTTTTTACGGTAAACATTCAGTACTTC.

About this clone: In the same sample, other DNA sequences code for this CDR3. The J gene is TRBJ1-2, the V gene TRBV6-5; 9 nucleotides line up with TRBD1. The CDR3 runs to 13 residues. Germline CDR1 and CDR2: MNHEY and SVGAGI. After removal of 8 bases from V and 5 bases from J, the junction contained 6 bases not matched to a gene. CDR3 in DNA: TGTGCCAGCGCCGGGACAGGGCGATATGGCTACACCTTC. The encoded protein is CASAGTGRYGYTF.

The gene calls are TRBV11-2 and TRBJ1-6; D is possibly TRBD1 (6 bases). The CDR3 runs to 14 residues. V was cut by 5 bases and J by 7 bases, with 12 bases left in between. Germline V gene lookup returns CDR1 SGHAT and CDR2 FQNNGV. CDR3 DNA: TGTGCCAGCAGCCCGGGACACCTAAATTCACCCCTCCACTTT. This translates into CASSPGHLNSPLHF.

The CDR3 protein is CASSPGGTSGQETQYF. In DNA, the CDR3 is TGTGCCAGCAGCCCGGGAGGGACTAGCGGGCAAGAGACCCAGTACTTC. The V and J genes are TRBV5-4 and TRBJ2-5, with TRBD2 identical over 12 bases. V shed 4 bases and J 2 bases; nucleotides not matched to a gene: 6. Germline CDR1 is SGHNT and CDR2 is YYREEE (reference sequence). The CDR3 sequence is 16 residues long.